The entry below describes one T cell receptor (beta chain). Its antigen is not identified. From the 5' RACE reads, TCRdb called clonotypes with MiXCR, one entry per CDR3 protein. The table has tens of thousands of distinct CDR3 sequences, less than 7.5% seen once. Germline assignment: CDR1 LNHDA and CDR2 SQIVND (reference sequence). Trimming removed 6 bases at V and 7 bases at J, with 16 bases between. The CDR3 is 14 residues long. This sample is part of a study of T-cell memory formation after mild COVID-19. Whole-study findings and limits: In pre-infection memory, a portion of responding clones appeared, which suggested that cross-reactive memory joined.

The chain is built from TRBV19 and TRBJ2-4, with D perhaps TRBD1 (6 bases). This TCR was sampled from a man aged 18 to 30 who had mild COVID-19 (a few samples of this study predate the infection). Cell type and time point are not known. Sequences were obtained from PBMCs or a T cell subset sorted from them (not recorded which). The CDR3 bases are TGTGCCAGTAGCACAGGGCAGGGTTTCAACATTCAGTACTTC. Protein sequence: CASSTGQGFNIQYF.